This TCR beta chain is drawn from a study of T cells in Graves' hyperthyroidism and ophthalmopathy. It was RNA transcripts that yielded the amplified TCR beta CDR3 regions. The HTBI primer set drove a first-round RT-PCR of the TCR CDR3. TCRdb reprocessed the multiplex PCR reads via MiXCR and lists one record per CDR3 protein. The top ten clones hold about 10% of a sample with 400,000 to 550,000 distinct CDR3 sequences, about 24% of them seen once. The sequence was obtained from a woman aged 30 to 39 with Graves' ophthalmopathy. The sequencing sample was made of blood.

CDR3 in DNA: TGCGCCAGCAGCTTGGACGGGCCGGGAACTGAAGCTTTCTTT. It specifies CASSLDGPGTEAFF. V usage is TRBV5-1 and J usage is TRBJ1-1; D gene uncertain. V gave up 0 bases and J gave up 5 bases, with 11 bases separating them. The CDR3 consists of 14 residues. Germline CDR1 is SGHRS and CDR2 is YFSETQ.